This T cell receptor (beta chain) was sequenced for a study of T cells in Graves' hyperthyroidism and ophthalmopathy. General study points: Blood also showed most of the thyroid clonotypes that were expanded above 0.001.

RNA transcripts were the template for amplifying TCR beta CDR3 regions. When the TCR CDR3 underwent first-round RT-PCR, the HTBI primer set was used. TCRdb ran MiXCR on the multiplex PCR reads and lists one entry per CDR3 protein. The data contain 350,000 or so distinct CDR3 sequences, under 25% of them singletons. This clonotype was seen at least ten times. No antigen is known for it. CDR3 length: 15 residues. After removal of 5 bases from V and 7 bases from J, the junction contained 8 bases not matched to a gene. Patients were excluded for uncontrolled infection, other autoimmune disease, pregnancy or lactation.

The clonotype originates from a woman aged 45-60 years with Graves' hyperthyroidism. This chain uses TRBV12-3 or TRBV12-4 with TRBJ1-2, with 12 bases identical to TRBD1. Sequenced: blood. CDR3 sequence reads: CASSAGTGGVFGYTF. DNA of the CDR3: TGTGCCAGCAGTGCCGGGACAGGGGGCGTTTTTGGCTACACCTTC.